One and the same sample provided the 28 T cell receptor beta chains below, sequenced in a study of T cells in Graves' hyperthyroidism and ophthalmopathy. RNA transcripts gave rise to amplified TCR beta CDR3 regions. Primed by the HTBI set, a first-round RT-PCR was run on the TCR CDR3. TCRdb recomputed calls from the multiplex PCR reads with MiXCR, one row per CDR3 protein. The sample includes roughly 500,000 distinct CDR3 sequences, approximately 25% of them seen just once. Sequencing was carried out using blood. These receptor sequences come from a woman aged 25 to 45 with Graves' ophthalmopathy.

This clonotype has a handful of counts. This chain uses TRBV4-1 with TRBJ1-1; D may be TRBD1 (6 bases). In germline, CDR1 is MGHRA, CDR2 YSYEKL. Trimming removed 4 bases at V and 1 base at J, with 16 bases between. This CDR3 spans 16 amino acids. Written as DNA, the CDR3 is TGCGCCAGCAGCCTAGGGGGATTGTCCCAGAACACTGAAGCTTTCTTT. Translating it yields CASSLGGLSQNTEAFF.

This clonotype was picked up many times. The V gene is TRBV27, the J gene TRBJ1-1; D is uncertain. V lost 3 bases, J lost 1 base, and 9 bases lay in between. There are 14 residues in the CDR3. Germline CDR1 reads MNHEY; CDR2 reads SMNVEV (reference sequence). In DNA, the CDR3 is TGTGCCAGCAGTTTCACAGTTTGGAACACTGAAGCTTTCTTT. Translated, it gives CASSFTVWNTEAFF.

In its sample, this clonotype was seen many times. The gene calls are TRBV2 and TRBJ2-4; TRBD1 agrees at 7 bases. The CDR3 contains 16 residues. Germline CDR1 SNHLY, CDR2 FYNNEI. The V segment lost 2 bases and the J segment 0 bases; nucleotides outside the gene matches: 4. Here the CDR3 reads CASSEPNRGAKNIQYF. The CDR3 nucleotides read TGTGCCAGCAGTGAACCAAACAGGGGAGCCAAAAACATTCAGTACTTC.

This clonotype has a count of ten or more. The chain combines TRBV7-9 with TRBJ1-1, with D possibly being TRBD1 (5 bases). Trimming cost V 8 bases and J 3 bases, with 10 bases left between them. The CDR3 extends over 12 amino acids. The germline CDR1 and CDR2 sequences are SEHNR and FQNEAQ (reference sequence). CDR3 DNA sequence: TGTGCCAGCGGGGGAGGGTACACTGAAGCTTTCTTT. This encodes CASGGGYTEAFF.

This clonotype was picked up one time. The chain couples TRBV20-1 to TRBJ2-5; 8 bases are shared with TRBD1. J was trimmed by 3 bases and V by 3 bases; bases with no gene match: 3. Germline loops: CDR1 DFQATT, CDR2 SNEGSKA (reference sequence). This CDR3 comprises 13 residues. CDR3 DNA sequence: TGCAGTGCTAGTCAGGGGGCAAAAGAGACCCAGTACTTC. Translating gives CSASQGAKETQYF.

Remarks on this clonotype: Given a much more abundant clone one base away, this may be a read error. As the CDR3 is not closed by the conserved phenylalanine or tryptophan, this likely results from a read error. The chain uses TRBV5-1 and TRBJ2-5; D might be TRBD1 (6 bases). CDR1 SGHRS and CDR2 YFSETQ come from the germline V gene. The V end was cut by 5 bases, the J end by 4 bases, with 9 bases between. The CDR3 loop spans 12 amino acids. The CDR3 sequence: CASSIGGETQYY. In nucleotides, the CDR3 is TGCGCCAGCAGTATAGGGGGAGAGACCCAGTACTAC.

Regarding this clonotype: A much larger clonotype is one base distant, so this may be a read error. The genes are TRBV20-1 and TRBJ2-2, with TRBD1 matching over 8 bases. The CDR3 consists of 15 residues. Germline CDR1 reads DFQATT; CDR2 reads SNEGSKA (reference sequence). The CDR3 sequence: CSASELTGDTGELCF. The CDR3 nucleotides read TGCAGTGCTAGTGAACTGACAGGGGACACCGGGGAGCTGTGTTTT.

This clonotype was counted at least ten times. The CDR3 here is CASSSVREDQPQHF. CDR3 in DNA: TGCGCCAGCAGCTCGGTCCGGGAAGATCAGCCCCAGCATTTT. V is TRBV5-1 and J is TRBJ1-5, with D unresolved. The V gene lost 3 bases and the J gene lost 5 bases, with 12 bases spanning the gap. This CDR3 is built from 14 residues. Germline V gene sequence: CDR1 SGHRS, CDR2 YFSETQ.

This clonotype was found many times. The CDR3 coding sequence is TGTGCCAGCAGCCCCGACCGGGACAGTCTCAATGGCTACACCTTC. It yields the protein CASSPDRDSLNGYTF. V gene TRBV4-2 combines with J gene TRBJ1-2; TRBD1 matches at 7 bases. After removal of 4 bases from V and 6 bases from J, the junction contained 11 bases not matched to a gene. This CDR3 has 15 residues. The germline V gene encodes CDR1 LGHNA and CDR2 YNFKEQ.

In its sample, this clonotype was seen many times. The J gene is TRBJ1-3, the V gene TRBV13; D remains ambiguous. Germline V gene sequence: CDR1 PRHDT, CDR2 FYEKMQ (reference sequence). The CDR3 runs to 14 residues. With 0 bases removed from V and 2 bases from J, the gap between germline ends came to 5 bases. The CDR3 spells CASSLGNAGNTIYF. DNA for the CDR3: TGTGCCAGCAGCTTAGGAAACGCTGGAAACACCATATATTTT.

This clonotype turned up a few times. Here the CDR3 omits its conserved ending phenylalanine or tryptophan, so a read error is the likely source. This chain's CDR3 is CASSLRLEQETQYL. DNA for the CDR3: TGTGCCAGCAGCTTACGATTGGAGCAAGAGACCCAGTACCTC. The V and J genes are TRBV7-9 and TRBJ2-5, with D unresolved. The CDR3 spans 14 residues. Between the trimmed V and J ends, which lost 2 bases and 2 bases, there was a span of 9 bases. Germline lookup yields CDR1 SEHNR and CDR2 FQNEAQ (reference sequence).

This clonotype was counted ten times or more. V usage is TRBV20-1 and J usage is TRBJ2-7; 8 bases agree with TRBD1. Germline CDR1 is DFQATT and CDR2 is SNEGSKA (reference sequence). The trim removed 1 base at V and 3 bases at J, leaving 17 bases unmatched. The CDR3 contains 18 residues. The CDR3 here is CSARVRGPELLRYYEQYF. In DNA form, the CDR3 reads TGCAGTGCTAGAGTCAGGGGGCCCGAATTATTACGCTACTACGAGCAGTACTTC.

This clonotype was found many times. This chain joins TRBV2 and TRBJ2-6; 10 bases are shared with TRBD2. CDR3 size: 18 residues. Trimming removed 3 bases from V and 0 bases from J; junction bases left unmatched: 5. The germline V gene has CDR1 SNHLY and CDR2 FYNNEI. The DNA of the CDR3 is TGTGCCAGCAGTGACGAAGCGGGGGGGAGCTCTGGGGCCAACGTCCTGACTTTC. Translating gives CASSDEAGGSSGANVLTF.

This clonotype occurred many times. The chain carries TRBV30 and TRBJ1-2; tentative D call: TRBD1 (6 bases). The CDR3 extends over 15 amino acids. From germline, CDR1 is GTSNPN and CDR2 SVGIG (reference sequence). Trimming left V 1 base short and J 2 bases short, with 14 bases between. CDR3 DNA sequence: TGTGCCTGGAGTGCCGATCACAGGGACAACTATGGCTACACCTTC. Translation: CAWSADHRDNYGYTF.

This clonotype was recorded at least ten times. The chain links TRBV7-2 to TRBJ2-7, with D unresolved. Germline CDR1 SGHTA, CDR2 FQGNSA. The CDR3 runs to 11 residues. Trimming stripped 5 bases from V and 3 bases from J, with 5 bases between. The CDR3 coding sequence is TGTGCCAGCAGCATCGGCTACGAGCAGTACTTC. It specifies CASSIGYEQYF.

This clonotype was seen ten or more times. This chain links TRBV12-3 or TRBV12-4 with TRBJ1-5, with D unclear. Trimming pared 2 bases from V and 4 bases from J, leaving 9 bases between. This CDR3 contains 14 residues. CDR3 protein: CASSLWAGNQPQHF. The DNA for the CDR3 is TGTGCCAGCAGTTTATGGGCAGGAAATCAGCCCCAGCATTTT.

The chain is built from TRBV7-2 and TRBJ2-7; tentative D call: TRBD2 (5 bases). CDR1 is SGHTA and CDR2 is FQGNSA in the germline V gene. Trimming cost V 2 bases and J 1 base, with 12 bases left between them. This CDR3 region has 15 residues. CDR3 sequence (DNA): TGTGCCAGCAGCTTAACCCGGGATGATTCCTACGAGCAGTACTTC. Protein product: CASSLTRDDSYEQYF.

This clonotype came up a few times. V is TRBV5-1 and J is TRBJ2-7; 7 nucleotides agree with TRBD2. The CDR3 loop spans 14 amino acids. Germline V CDR1 and CDR2: SGHRS, YFSETQ. The ends lost 1 base at V and 6 bases at J; junction bases unmatched: 7. The CDR3 DNA reads TGCGCCAGCAGCTTGCGGGAGGACGCCTGCGAGCAGTACTTC. Residues: CASSLREDACEQYF.

In its sample, this clonotype was seen many times. The chain couples TRBV27 to TRBJ2-5, with 8 bases fitting TRBD1. The CDR3 is 16 residues long. CDR1 and CDR2 (germline): MNHEY, SMNVEV (reference sequence). Trimming cost V 5 bases and J 5 bases; bases outside gene matches: 13. DNA for the CDR3: TGTGCCAGCAGTCCATCGACAGGGGATCATCCCGAGACCCAGTACTTC. Protein sequence: CASSPSTGDHPETQYF.

Notes on this clonotype: This may stem from a read error, because a much larger clone lies one nucleotide away. The chain is built from TRBV14 and TRBJ2-7, with TRBD2 identical over 9 bases. The germline V gene has CDR1 SGHDN and CDR2 FVKESK. The J segment lost 6 bases and the V segment lost 6 bases, leaving 12 bases of the junction unmatched. CDR3 length: 15 residues. The CDR3 spells CASSRTSGPACEQYF. Here the CDR3 DNA reads TGTGCCAGCAGTCGCACTAGCGGGCCTGCCTGCGAGCAGTACTTC. Drawing the rest from reference TRBV14 and TRBJ2-7, the complete variable domain is EAGVTQFPSHSVIEKGQTVTLRCDPISGHDNLYWYRRVMGKEIKFLLHFVKESKQDESGMPNNRFLAERTGGTYSTLKVQPAELEDSGVYFCASSRTSGPACEQYFGPGTRLTVT.

The chain has TRBV5-4 and TRBJ2-7; the D is unclear. Germline assignment: CDR1 SGHNT and CDR2 YYREEE (reference sequence). This CDR3 has 13 residues. Trimming pared 0 bases from V and 8 bases from J, leaving 12 bases between. The CDR3 nucleotides are TGTGCCAGCAGCTTGGCCATCGACGTTAAGCAGTACTTC. Translating it yields CASSLAIDVKQYF.

The chain has TRBV12-3 or TRBV12-4 and TRBJ1-1, with a weak D call TRBD1 (6 bases). Trimming removed 2 bases from V and 2 bases from J, with 15 bases in between. The CDR3 runs to 16 residues. This chain's CDR3 is CASSLLRQGFNTEAFF. The CDR3 DNA sequence: TGTGCCAGCAGTTTACTTAGGCAGGGGTTCAACACTGAAGCTTTCTTT.

This chain connects TRBV2 to TRBJ2-5; 8 nucleotides line up with TRBD1. Germline loops: CDR1 SNHLY, CDR2 FYNNEI. This CDR3 has 15 residues. Trimming cost V 6 bases and J 5 bases; bases outside gene matches: 11. Here the CDR3 reads CASRVDRAREETQYF. The CDR3 DNA is TGTGCCAGCAGGGTGGACAGGGCACGGGAGGAGACCCAGTACTTC.

Ten or more counts support this clonotype. This chain joins TRBV29-1 and TRBJ1-1; no clear D. Germline assignment: CDR1 SQVTM and CDR2 ANQGSEA. Trimming stripped 3 bases from V and 1 base from J, with 6 bases between. The CDR3 extends over 12 amino acids. DNA for the CDR3: TGCAGCGTTGAGTTGGGGAACACTGAAGCTTTCTTT. The encoded protein is CSVELGNTEAFF.

This clonotype has ten or more counts. V is TRBV7-6 and J is TRBJ2-5; D unclear. Trimming removed 4 bases from V and 1 base from J, with 10 bases in between. CDR3 length: 14 residues. Germline CDR1 is SGHVS and CDR2 is FNYEAQ. In nucleotides, the CDR3 is TGTGCCAGCAGCTCACCCACCCTCCAAGAGACCCAGTACTTC. Its protein product is CASSSPTLQETQYF.

This clonotype was detected ten times or more. The genes are TRBV27 and TRBJ1-1; D gene unclear. Germline-derived CDR1 and CDR2 are MNHEY and SMNVEV (reference sequence). Trimming removed 6 bases from V and 1 base from J, with 21 bases in between. The CDR3 contains 17 residues. This chain's CDR3 is CASRRVPLRGKNTEAFF. The CDR3 nucleotides are TGTGCCAGCAGACGAGTCCCTCTACGGGGAAAGAACACTGAAGCTTTCTTT.

This chain uses TRBV6-1 with TRBJ2-2, with TRBD1 as a possible D gene (6 bases). The length of the CDR3 is 12 residues. Per germline, CDR1 MNHNS and CDR2 SASEGT. V was trimmed by 6 bases and J by 6 bases, leaving 8 bases between them. The CDR3 region has the DNA TGTGCCAGCAGACCAGGGGCCGGGGAGCTGTTTTTT. Amino acids: CASRPGAGELFF.

This clonotype showed up just a few times. V gene TRBV18 combines with J gene TRBJ2-4; a possible D gene is TRBD1 (6 bases). V lost 1 base and J 3 bases, leaving 16 bases between the germline ends. Germline V gene lookup returns CDR1 KGHSH and CDR2 LQKENI. The CDR3 has 17 amino acids. The CDR3 DNA reads as TGTGCCAGCTCACCACTATCCTGGGGGCTTGACAAAAACATTCAGTACTTC. Protein product: CASSPLSWGLDKNIQYF.